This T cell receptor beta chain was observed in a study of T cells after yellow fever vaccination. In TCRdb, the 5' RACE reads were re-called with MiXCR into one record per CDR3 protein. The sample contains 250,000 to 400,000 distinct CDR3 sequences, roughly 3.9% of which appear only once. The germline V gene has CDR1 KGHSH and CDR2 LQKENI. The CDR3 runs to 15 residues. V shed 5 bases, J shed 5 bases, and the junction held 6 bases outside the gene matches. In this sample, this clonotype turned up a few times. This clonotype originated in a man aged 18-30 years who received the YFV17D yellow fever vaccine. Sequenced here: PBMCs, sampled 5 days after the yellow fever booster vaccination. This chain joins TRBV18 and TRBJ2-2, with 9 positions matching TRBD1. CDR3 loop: CASSMGQGSTGELFF. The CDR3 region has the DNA TGTGCCAGCTCAATGGGACAGGGTTCTACCGGGGAGCTGTTTTTT.